One and the same sample provided the 11 T cell receptor beta chains below, sequenced in a study of early T cells in non-severe SARS-CoV-2 infection. MiXCR was run by TCRdb on the 5' RACE reads, yielding one entry per CDR3 protein. The sample lists some 27,000 distinct CDR3 sequences, roughly 4.9% occurring once. Sequenced input: whole blood. The source is an adult who was a healthcare worker with PCR-confirmed SARS-CoV-2 infection or an uninfected control (not recorded which).

By sample fraction, this clonotype is medium-sized. The J gene is TRBJ1-1, the V gene TRBV29-1, with a tentative D call TRBD1 (6 bases). The CDR3 totals 13 residues. V lost 0 bases and J lost 5, with 10 bases in between. In germline, CDR1 is SQVTM, CDR2 ANQGSEA. This CDR3 is CSVEDGQNTEAFF. The CDR3 region has the DNA TGCAGCGTTGAAGATGGACAGAATACTGAAGCTTTCTTT.

The sample holds many counts of this clonotype. V is TRBV7-2 and J is TRBJ2-1; tentative D call: TRBD2 (6 bases). The CDR3 contains 14 residues. Per the germline V gene, CDR1 is SGHTA and CDR2 is FQGNSA. Trimming took 7 bases from V and 4 from J, leaving 14 bases between them. The CDR3 sequence is CASTPSAGYNEQFF. CDR3 nucleotide sequence: TGTGCCAGCACCCCTTCCGCGGGGTACAATGAGCAGTTCTTC.

The table lists this clonotype with many counts. The J gene is TRBJ1-5, the V gene TRBV7-2, with D perhaps matching TRBD1 (5 bases). Trimming took off 3 bases at V and 0 bases at J, with 6 bases between the two ends. The CDR3 runs to 14 residues. In germline, CDR1 is SGHTA, CDR2 FQGNSA. CDR3 coding DNA: TGTGCCAGCAGCTTTGACAGTAGCAATCAGCCCCAGCATTTT. It translates to CASSFDSSNQPQHF.

Worth noting for this clonotype: A clone one base away is much larger, so this may be a read error. V is TRBV5-1 and J is TRBJ2-1; 7 nucleotides line up with TRBD2. CDR3 length: 16 amino acids. The V gene's germline CDR1 is SGHRS and CDR2 YFSETQ. CDR3 loop: CASSPRGGSSYNEHFF. CDR3 nucleotide sequence: TGCGCCAGCAGCCCAAGGGGAGGGAGCTCCTACAATGAGCATTTCTTC. Based on the CDR3 plus reference TRBV5-1 and TRBJ2-1, the full variable domain is KAGVTQTPRYLIKTRGQQVTLSCSPISGHRSVSWYQQTPGQGLQFLFEYFSETQRNKGNFPGRFSGRQFSNSRSEMNVSTLELGDSALYLCASSPRGGSSYNEHFFGPGTRLTVL.

At least ten counts were recorded for this clonotype. The genes are TRBV19 and TRBJ2-6; D is unresolved. V lost 2 bases and J lost 0, with 8 bases in between. In germline, CDR1 is LNHDA, CDR2 SQIVND (reference sequence). The CDR3 is made up of 16 amino acids. The CDR3 sequence is CASSIRQLSGANVLTF. CDR3 DNA sequence: TGTGCCAGTAGTATAAGGCAGCTCTCTGGGGCCAACGTCCTGACTTTC.

The rearrangement links TRBV14 to TRBJ2-7, with 7 nucleotides matching TRBD1. CDR1 is SGHDN and CDR2 is FVKESK in the germline V gene. The CDR3 contains 14 residues. Trimming at V came to 3 bases and at J to 3 bases, leaving 5 bases not matched to a gene. The CDR3 bases are TGTGCCAGCAGCCAGCCGGGACAGAACTACGAGCAGTACTTC. It yields the protein CASSQPGQNYEQYF.

The J gene is TRBJ1-1, the V gene TRBV29-1, with 8 bases lining up with TRBD1. Germline CDR1 and CDR2: SQVTM and ANQGSEA. Trimming took 7 bases from V and 5 from J; bases not matched to a gene: 3. The CDR3 has 11 amino acids. DNA for the CDR3: TGCAGCGCGCAGGGGGCTACTGAAGCTTTCTTT. Translation gives CSAQGATEAFF.

The rearrangement uses TRBV27 and TRBJ2-7; D call uncertain. V was clipped by 3 bases and J by 5 bases, with 11 bases between them. The CDR3 runs to 13 residues. In germline, CDR1 is MNHEY, CDR2 SMNVEV (reference sequence). The DNA of the CDR3 is TGTGCCAGCAGTTTCGGTCCGCGGAACGAGCAGTACTTC. Amino acid sequence: CASSFGPRNEQYF.

This clonotype was observed at least ten times. The V and J genes are TRBV6-6 and TRBJ2-5; 7 bases fit TRBD1. The CDR3 is 15 amino acids. The germline V gene encodes CDR1 MNHNY and CDR2 SVGAGI (reference sequence). V lost 0 bases, J lost 1 base, and 2 bases stayed unmatched. CDR3 bases: TGTGCCAGCAGTTACTCAGGGACAGTCCAAGAGACCCAGTACTTC. The encoded protein is CASSYSGTVQETQYF.

There are a few counts of this clonotype. The chain has TRBV4-2 and TRBJ1-1; D gene uncertain. Germline assignment: CDR1 LGHNA and CDR2 YNFKEQ. CDR3 length equals 13 residues. The V end lost 0 bases, the J end lost 5 bases, and 7 bases lay between the germline ends. This chain's CDR3 is CASSQEGGTEAFF. For the CDR3, the DNA is TGTGCCAGCAGCCAAGAAGGAGGAACTGAAGCTTTCTTT.

This clonotype is medium-sized by share. The chain is built from TRBV10-2 and TRBJ1-1; D gene ambiguous. The V gene's germline CDR1 is WSHSY and CDR2 SAAADI. The CDR3 contains 12 residues. Trimming pared 6 bases from V and 7 bases from J, leaving 12 bases between. The CDR3 region has the DNA TGCGCCAGCAGGGCGGGGATGGGTGAAGCTTTCTTT. It encodes CASRAGMGEAFF.